A selection of T cell receptor beta chains follows, all from one sample in a study of T cells in Graves' hyperthyroidism and ophthalmopathy. TCRdb called the multiplex PCR reads again in MiXCR, with one record for every CDR3 protein. Seen here are about 400,000 distinct CDR3 sequences, 15% observed once, and the top ten hold roughly a fifth. The sequenced sample was blood. The receptors were gathered from a woman aged 55-75 years with Graves' ophthalmopathy. Each CDR3 is given with its conserved first and last residue. D genes are given only for firm matches. Size values are once, few and many counts, or a class for expanded clones, and some rows have none.

d_gene,j_gene,abundance,v_gene,CDR3aa,CDR3nt
TRBD1,TRBJ1-1,.,TRBV6-1,CASSTRTGAVTEAFF,TGTGCCAGCAGTACGAGGACAGGGGCAGTCACTGAAGCTTTCTTT
.,TRBJ2-2,.,TRBV7-2,CASSFGPAVNTGELFF,TGTGCCAGCAGCTTTGGCCCAGCAGTCAACACCGGGGAGCTGTTTTTT
.,TRBJ2-2,few,TRBV6-7,CASSPRARGELFF,TGTGCCAGCAGTCCGAGGGCGCGGGGGGAGCTGTTTTTT
TRBD1,TRBJ1-5,many,TRBV20-1,CSARGGQGAGQPQHF,TGCAGTGCTAGGGGGGGACAGGGGGCTGGGCAGCCCCAGCATTTT
TRBD1,TRBJ1-2,few,TRBV3-1,CASSQARTGGLDGYTF,TGTGCCAGCAGCCAAGCACGAACAGGGGGACTCGATGGCTACACCTTC
.,TRBJ1-3,.,TRBV10-2,CASSETGHSGNTIYF,TGCGCCAGCAGTGAAACAGGGCACTCTGGAAACACCATATATTTT
.,TRBJ1-2,few,TRBV6-1,CAAGGSANYGYTF,TGTGCCGCGGGGGGTTCAGCTAACTATGGCTACACCTTC
.,TRBJ1-5,many,TRBV18,CASSADSNQPQHF,TGTGCCAGCTCGGCAGACAGCAATCAGCCCCAGCATTTT
.,TRBJ2-3,many,TRBV7-2,CASSLSGVRTDTQYF,TGTGCCAGCAGCTTGTCGGGAGTTAGGACAGATACGCAGTATTTT
.,TRBJ2-3,many,TRBV5-1,CASSLDMDSPDTQYF,TGCGCCAGCAGCTTGGATATGGACAGTCCAGATACGCAGTATTTT
TRBD2,TRBJ2-3,many,TRBV3-1,CASSSRERTDTQYF,TGTGCCAGCAGCTCGCGGGAGCGCACAGATACGCAGTATTTT
TRBD2,TRBJ2-1,.,TRBV5-8,CASSFGLAGLAAWNEQFF,TGTGCCAGCAGCTTTGGCCTAGCGGGACTAGCGGCTTGGAATGAGCAGTTCTTC
TRBD2,TRBJ2-3,many,TRBV11-2,CASSLRREGLIDTQYF,TGTGCCAGCAGCCTTCGGCGGGAGGGCCTAATAGATACGCAGTATTTT
.,TRBJ2-7,many,TRBV6-2/TRBV6-3,CASSYSRDPYEQYF,TGTGCCAGCAGTTACTCCCGGGATCCCTACGAGCAGTACTTC
.,TRBJ2-7,many,TRBV11-2,CASSLVRGKGEQYF,TGTGCCAGCAGCTTAGTTAGGGGGAAGGGCGAGCAGTACTTC
TRBD2,TRBJ2-1,few,TRBV20-1,CSASTPGGPGHNEQFF,TGCAGTGCTAGTACCCCGGGAGGTCCGGGGCACAATGAGCAGTTCTTC
.,TRBJ2-1,few,TRBV7-9,CASSLGVLYNEQFF,TGTGCCAGCAGCTTGGGGGTCCTTTACAATGAGCAGTTCTTC
.,TRBJ1-1,.,TRBV4-2,CASSSTVYTEAFF,TGTGCCAGCAGCAGCACAGTATACACTGAAGCTTTCTTT
.,TRBJ2-7,many,TRBV28,CASSLPQLGNEQYF,TGTGCCAGCAGTCTCCCGCAACTGGGGAACGAGCAGTACTTC
.,TRBJ1-6,few,TRBV27,CASRPIEGGISPLHF,TGTGCCAGCAGACCAATCGAGGGAGGGATTTCACCCCTCCACTTT
TRBD1,TRBJ1-5,few,TRBV19,CASRGQGANQPQHF,TGTGCCAGCAGAGGACAGGGGGCGAATCAGCCCCAGCATTTT
.,TRBJ2-7,many,TRBV5-1,CASSSGHGRSYEQYF,TGCGCCAGCAGCTCAGGACACGGCCGCTCCTACGAGCAGTACTTC
.,TRBJ1-6,many,TRBV30,CAWSPRSDSPLHF,TGTGCCTGGAGTCCACGGAGCGATTCACCCCTCCACTTT
TRBD1,TRBJ2-1,many,TRBV5-6,CASSLDRGPLNEQFF,TGTGCCAGCAGCCTGGACAGGGGGCCGCTCAATGAGCAGTTCTTC
.,TRBJ2-2,many,TRBV7-2,CASSLSVAGELFF,TGTGCCAGCAGCTTATCGGTGGCCGGGGAGCTGTTTTTT
TRBD2,TRBJ2-1,few,TRBV9,CASSVRRREENNEQFF,TGTGCCAGCAGCGTTAGACGGCGGGAGGAGAACAATGAGCAGTTCTTC
TRBD2,TRBJ2-1,.,TRBV19,CASSPGWRENGEQFF,TGTGCCAGTAGTCCCGGATGGCGGGAGAATGGTGAGCAGTTCTTC
.,TRBJ1-1,many,TRBV27,CASSPQAMNTEAFF,TGTGCCAGCAGTCCACAGGCCATGAACACTGAAGCTTTCTTT
.,TRBJ1-4,many,TRBV28,CASSLSDVRGEKLFF,TGTGCCAGCAGCTTGTCGGATGTGCGGGGTGAAAAACTGTTTTTT
.,TRBJ2-2,.,TRBV5-4,CASSLGSKASNTGELFF,TGTGCCAGCAGCTTGGGAAGTAAAGCCTCGAACACCGGGGAGCTGTTTTTT
.,TRBJ2-2,.,TRBV9,CASSSPGTFGELFF,TGTGCCAGCAGCTCACCAGGGACTTTCGGGGAGCTGTTTTTT